This T cell receptor beta chain was captured by sequencing in a study of blood T cell repertoires in COVID-19. Authors' processing steps: Amplification with reference gene primers provided the estimates of nucleated cell counts. Produced via immunoSEQ multiplex PCR; TCRdb's table is partial and in-frame only. D and trimming were read from the DNA, whereas the V and J calls and clone size are those reported in that table. The table includes 250,000 or so clones, approximately 82% detected once. The TCR comes from a middle-aged man who had recovered from COVID-19. Sample: peripheral blood.

DNA for the CDR3: TGTGCCAGCAGTACGACTAGCGGGGCGATGTTTCTCGGGGAGCTGTTTTTT. This sequence encodes CASSTTSGAMFLGELFF. This sequence joins TRBV11-3 and TRBJ2-2, with 11 bases matching TRBD2. Looked up from germline, CDR1 is SGHNT and CDR2 is YENEEA. V lost 6 bases and J lost 7; bases outside the gene matches: 13. This CDR3 has 17 amino acids.